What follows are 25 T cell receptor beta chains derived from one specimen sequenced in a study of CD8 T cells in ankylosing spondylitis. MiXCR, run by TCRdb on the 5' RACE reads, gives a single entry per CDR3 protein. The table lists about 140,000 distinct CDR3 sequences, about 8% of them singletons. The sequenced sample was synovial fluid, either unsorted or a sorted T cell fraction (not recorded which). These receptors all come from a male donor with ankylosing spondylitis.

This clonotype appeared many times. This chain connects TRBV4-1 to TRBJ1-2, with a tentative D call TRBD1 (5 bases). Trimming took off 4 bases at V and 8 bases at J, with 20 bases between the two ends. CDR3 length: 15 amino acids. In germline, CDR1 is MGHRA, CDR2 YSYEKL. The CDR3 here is CASSRRDREMGGYTF. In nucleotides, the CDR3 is TGCGCCAGCAGCCGGCGGGACCGGGAAATGGGGGGCTACACCTTC.

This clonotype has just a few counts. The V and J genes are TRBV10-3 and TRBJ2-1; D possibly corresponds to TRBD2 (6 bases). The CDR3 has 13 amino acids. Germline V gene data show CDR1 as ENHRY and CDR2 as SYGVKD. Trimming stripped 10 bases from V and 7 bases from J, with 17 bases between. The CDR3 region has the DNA TGTGCCACCGAGTCTCCGGGGACTAATGAGCAGTTCTTC. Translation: CATESPGTNEQFF.

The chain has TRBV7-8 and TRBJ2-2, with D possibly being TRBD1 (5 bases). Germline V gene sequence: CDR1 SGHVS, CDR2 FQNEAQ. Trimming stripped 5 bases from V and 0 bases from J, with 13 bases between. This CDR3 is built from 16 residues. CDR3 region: CASSLWTNANTGELFF. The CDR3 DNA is TGTGCCAGCAGCCTCTGGACAAACGCGAACACCGGGGAGCTGTTTTTT.

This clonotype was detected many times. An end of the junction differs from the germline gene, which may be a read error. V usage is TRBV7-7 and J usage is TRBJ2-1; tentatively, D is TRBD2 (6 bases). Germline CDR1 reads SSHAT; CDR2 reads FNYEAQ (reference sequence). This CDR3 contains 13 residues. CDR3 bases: TGTGCTAGCAGCTCGACTAGGAGCAATGAGCAGTTCTTC. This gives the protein CASSSTRSNEQFF.

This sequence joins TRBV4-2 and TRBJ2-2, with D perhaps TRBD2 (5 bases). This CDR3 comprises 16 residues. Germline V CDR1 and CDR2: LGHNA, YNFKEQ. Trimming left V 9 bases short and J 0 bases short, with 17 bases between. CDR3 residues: CASGRGAITNTGELFF. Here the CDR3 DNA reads TGTGCCAGTGGTCGGGGTGCCATTACGAACACCGGGGAGCTGTTTTTT.

CDR3 in DNA: TGCGCCAGCAGCTCTGGGACAGGGGCTGGAAACACCATATATTTT. Translation gives CASSSGTGAGNTIYF. The V gene is TRBV5-1, the J gene TRBJ1-3; 10 bases agree with TRBD1. CDR1 and CDR2 (germline): SGHRS, YFSETQ. CDR3 length: 15 amino acids. The V segment lost 3 bases and the J segment 2 bases; nucleotides outside the gene matches: 2.

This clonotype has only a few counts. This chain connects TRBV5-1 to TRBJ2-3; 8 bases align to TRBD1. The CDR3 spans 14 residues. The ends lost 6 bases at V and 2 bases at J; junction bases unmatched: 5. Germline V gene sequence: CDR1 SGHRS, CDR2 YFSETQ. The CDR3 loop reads CASTDRGPTDTQYF. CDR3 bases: TGCGCCAGCACCGACAGGGGACCCACAGATACGCAGTATTTT.

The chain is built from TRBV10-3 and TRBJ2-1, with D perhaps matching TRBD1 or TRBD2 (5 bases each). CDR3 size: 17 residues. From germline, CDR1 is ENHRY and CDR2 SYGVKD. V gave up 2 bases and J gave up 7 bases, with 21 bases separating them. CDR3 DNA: TGTGCCATCAGTGAGAACATCGGGAAGGGGCGAGGTAATGAGCAGTTCTTC. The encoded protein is CAISENIGKGRGNEQFF.

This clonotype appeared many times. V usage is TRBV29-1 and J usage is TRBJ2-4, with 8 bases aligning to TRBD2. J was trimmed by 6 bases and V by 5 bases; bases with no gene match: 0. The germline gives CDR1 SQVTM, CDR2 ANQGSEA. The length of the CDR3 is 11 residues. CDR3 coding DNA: TGCAGCGTTCGGGGGGGAAACATTCAGTACTTC. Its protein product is CSVRGGNIQYF.

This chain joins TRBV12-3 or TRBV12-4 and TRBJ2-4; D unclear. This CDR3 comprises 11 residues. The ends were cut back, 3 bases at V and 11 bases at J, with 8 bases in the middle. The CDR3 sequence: CASSLTQVQYF. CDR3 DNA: TGTGCCAGCAGTTTGACCCAAGTTCAGTACTTC.

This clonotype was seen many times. This chain's CDR3 is CASTRRRGQNTEAFF. The CDR3 DNA reads as TGTGCCAGTACCCGGAGGAGGGGGCAGAACACTGAAGCTTTCTTT. The V and J genes are TRBV19 and TRBJ1-1; 7 bases are shared with TRBD1. V was pared by 7 bases and J by 1 base, with 9 bases of the junction left unmatched. This CDR3 spans 15 amino acids. From germline, CDR1 is LNHDA and CDR2 SQIVND (reference sequence).

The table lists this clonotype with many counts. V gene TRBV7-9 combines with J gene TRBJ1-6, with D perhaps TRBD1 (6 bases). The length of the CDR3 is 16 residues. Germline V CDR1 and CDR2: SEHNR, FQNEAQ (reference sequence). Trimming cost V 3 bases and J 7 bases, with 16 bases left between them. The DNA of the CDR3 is TGTGCCAGCAGCTTGAAAGGGGGGACTCTCAATTCACCCCTCCACTTT. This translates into CASSLKGGTLNSPLHF. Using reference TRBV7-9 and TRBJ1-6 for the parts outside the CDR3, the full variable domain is DTGVSQNPRHKITKRGQNVTFRCDPISEHNRLYWYRQTLGQGPEFLTYFQNEAQLEKSRLLSDRFSAERPKGSFSTLEIQRTEQGDSAMYLCASSLKGGTLNSPLHFGNGTRLTVT.

The CDR3 nucleotides read TGTGCCAGCAGAGCCCTCAGGGGGGAGAATTCACCCCTCCACTTT. Its translation: CASRALRGENSPLHF. This chain links TRBV2 with TRBJ1-6, with 7 bases that match TRBD1. There are 15 residues in the CDR3. With V trimmed by 6 bases and J by 7 bases, 9 bases remained unmatched. Per germline, CDR1 SNHLY and CDR2 FYNNEI.

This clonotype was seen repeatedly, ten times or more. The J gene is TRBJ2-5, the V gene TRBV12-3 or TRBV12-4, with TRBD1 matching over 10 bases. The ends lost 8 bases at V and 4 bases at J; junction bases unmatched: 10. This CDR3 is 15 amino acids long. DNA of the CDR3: TGTGCCAGCTTCCTTCGGGGACAGGGGAGAGAGACCCAGTACTTC. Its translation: CASFLRGQGRETQYF.

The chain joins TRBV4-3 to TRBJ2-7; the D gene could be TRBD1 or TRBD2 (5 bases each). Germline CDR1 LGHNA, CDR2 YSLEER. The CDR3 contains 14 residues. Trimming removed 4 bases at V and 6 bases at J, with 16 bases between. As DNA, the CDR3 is TGCGCCAGCAGCCGGGGCGGGTCGAGTTTCGAGCAGTACTTC. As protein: CASSRGGSSFEQYF.

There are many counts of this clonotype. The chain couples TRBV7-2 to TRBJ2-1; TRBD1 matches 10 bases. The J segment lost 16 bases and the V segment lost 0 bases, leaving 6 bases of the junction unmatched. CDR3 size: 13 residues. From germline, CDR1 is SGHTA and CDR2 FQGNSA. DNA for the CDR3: TGTGCCAGCAGCTTAGCCCGACAGGGGGCAGAATTCTTC. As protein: CASSLARQGAEFF.

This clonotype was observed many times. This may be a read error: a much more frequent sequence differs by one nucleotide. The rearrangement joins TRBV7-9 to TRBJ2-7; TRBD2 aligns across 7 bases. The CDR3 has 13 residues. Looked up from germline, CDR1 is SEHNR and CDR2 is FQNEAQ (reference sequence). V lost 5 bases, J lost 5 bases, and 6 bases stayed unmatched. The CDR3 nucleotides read TGTGCCAGCAGCCAGTGGGGGGGGAACGAGCAGTACTTC. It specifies CASSQWGGNEQYF.

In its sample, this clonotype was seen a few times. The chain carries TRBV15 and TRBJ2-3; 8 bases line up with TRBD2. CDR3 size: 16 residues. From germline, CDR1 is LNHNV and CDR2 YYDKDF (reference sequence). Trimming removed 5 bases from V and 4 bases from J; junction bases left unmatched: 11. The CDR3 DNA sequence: TGTGCCACCAGCCCCCTACGAGCGGGAGTATCAGATACGCAGTATTTT. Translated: CATSPLRAGVSDTQYF.

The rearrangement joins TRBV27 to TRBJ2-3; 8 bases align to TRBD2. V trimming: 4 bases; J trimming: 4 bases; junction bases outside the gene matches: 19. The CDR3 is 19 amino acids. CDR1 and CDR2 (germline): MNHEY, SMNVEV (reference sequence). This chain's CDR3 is CASSSRDIFLAGMPDTQYF. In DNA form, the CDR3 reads TGTGCCAGCAGTTCCCGGGACATTTTCTTAGCGGGAATGCCAGATACGCAGTATTTT.

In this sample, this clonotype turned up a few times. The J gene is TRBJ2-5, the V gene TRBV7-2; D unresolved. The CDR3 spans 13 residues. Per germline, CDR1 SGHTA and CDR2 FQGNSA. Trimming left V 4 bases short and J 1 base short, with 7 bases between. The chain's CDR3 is CASSSGFQETQYF. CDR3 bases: TGTGCCAGCAGCTCCGGGTTCCAAGAGACCCAGTACTTC.

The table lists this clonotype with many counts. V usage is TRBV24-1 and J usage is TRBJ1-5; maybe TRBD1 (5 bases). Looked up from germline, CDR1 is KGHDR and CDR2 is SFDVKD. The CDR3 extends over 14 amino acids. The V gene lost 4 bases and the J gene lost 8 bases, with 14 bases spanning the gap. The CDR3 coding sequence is TGTGCCACCAGTGAGACCGGGACCTGGGAGCCCCAGCATTTT. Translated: CATSETGTWEPQHF.

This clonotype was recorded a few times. DNA of the CDR3: TGTGCCCCTATACCCCACTCCTCGGGATCTCGGTCTACGGAGCAGTACTTC. This translates into CAPIPHSSGSRSTEQYF. The rearrangement uses TRBV6-4 and TRBJ2-7, with D tentatively TRBD2 (5 bases). The CDR3 is 17 amino acids. V was cut by 11 bases and J by 7 bases, with 33 bases left in between. CDR1 MRHNA and CDR2 SNTAGT come from the germline V gene.

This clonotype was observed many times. The CDR3 region is CASSLAPYNEQFF. CDR3 bases: TGCGCCAGCAGCTTGGCCCCTTACAATGAGCAGTTCTTC. The chain employs TRBV5-1 and TRBJ2-1, with D unclear. Germline V gives CDR1 SGHRS, CDR2 YFSETQ. This CDR3 region has 13 residues. V was trimmed by 0 bases and J by 4 bases, leaving 5 bases between them.

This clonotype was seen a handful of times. The CDR3 DNA is TGTGCCAGCAGATCGAGACAGGGTGTCACAGATACGCAGTATTTT. It encodes CASRSRQGVTDTQYF. This rearrangement joins TRBV12-3 or TRBV12-4 to TRBJ2-3; 7 bases line up with TRBD1. The CDR3 sequence is 15 residues long. V was pared by 6 bases and J by 2 bases, with 8 bases of the junction left unmatched.

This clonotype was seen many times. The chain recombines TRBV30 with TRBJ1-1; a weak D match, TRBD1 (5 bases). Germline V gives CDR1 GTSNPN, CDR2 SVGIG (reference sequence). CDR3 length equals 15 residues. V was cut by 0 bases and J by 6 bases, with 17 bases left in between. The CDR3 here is CAWSVLGVSAAEAFF. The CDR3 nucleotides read TGTGCCTGGAGTGTATTGGGGGTTTCTGCGGCTGAAGCTTTCTTT.